The 32 T cell receptor beta chains presented below share a single source sample, sequenced in a study of cytomegalovirus exposure and HLA in healthy donors. Primers: 60 Vbeta forward and 13 Jbeta reverse. Measured with immunoSEQ multiplex PCR; TCRdb has only the in-frame clones, and not every one. Of around 86,000 clones listed, around 79% are singletons. The sample comprised PBMCs. The receptors were sampled from a female donor in good health and CMV-seronegative.

The CDR3 spells CASSAGPYNSPLHF. The CDR3 DNA sequence: TGTGCCAGCTCTGCGGGCCCCTATAATTCACCCCTCCACTTT. The genes are TRBV7-2 and TRBJ1-6; no definite D call. Deletions cut 8 bases from V and 2 bases from J, with 10 bases between. The CDR3 spans 14 residues. The germline V gene encodes CDR1 SGHTA and CDR2 FQGNSA.

This chain links TRBV11-2 with TRBJ1-1; 10 bases agree with TRBD1. V shed 5 bases and J 4 bases; nucleotides not matched to a gene: 10. The CDR3 is 16 residues long. Germline lookup yields CDR1 SGHAT and CDR2 FQNNGV. In DNA form, the CDR3 reads TGTGCCAGCAGCCCCCGAGCCCGGACAGGGGGCACTGAAGCTTTCTTT. Encoded protein: CASSPRARTGGTEAFF.

The chain joins TRBV15 to TRBJ1-1, with D perhaps matching TRBD1 (6 bases). Germline V lookup: CDR1 LNHNV, CDR2 YYDKDF (reference sequence). Trimming took 0 bases from V and 4 from J, leaving 9 bases between them. This CDR3 spans 14 amino acids. This CDR3 reads CATSRDQGGTEAFF. DNA for the CDR3: TGTGCCACCAGCAGAGATCAAGGGGGCACTGAAGCTTTCTTT. The variable domain in full, with the rest retrieved from reference TRBV15 and TRBJ1-1, is DAMVIQNPRYQVTQFGKPVTLSCSQTLNHNVMYWYQQKSSQAPKLLFHYYDKDFNNEADTPDNFQSRRPNTSFCFLDIRSPGLGDTAMYLCATSRDQGGTEAFFGQGTRLTVV.

In its sample, this clone was seen once. This chain links TRBV5-1 with TRBJ2-6; D is perhaps TRBD2 (6 bases). The CDR3 has 17 amino acids. V dropped 2 bases and J dropped 4 bases, with 16 bases sitting between them. Germline V CDR1 and CDR2: SGHRS, YFSETQ. The CDR3 here is CASSFPGGQPGANVLTF. The DNA of the CDR3 is TGCGCCAGCAGCTTCCCTGGAGGGCAACCCGGGGCCAACGTCCTGACTTTC.

The J gene is TRBJ2-2, the V gene TRBV19; 8 positions agree with TRBD1. The CDR3 extends over 14 amino acids. V gave up 8 bases and J gave up 1 base; unmatched junction bases: 3. Germline CDR1 LNHDA, CDR2 SQIVND (reference sequence). The CDR3 loop reads CASRGTGNTGELFF. Written as DNA, the CDR3 is TGTGCCAGTCGGGGGACAGGGAACACCGGGGAGCTGTTTTTT. The whole variable domain, filled in from reference TRBV19 and TRBJ2-2, reads DGGITQSPKYLFRKEGQNVTLSCEQNLNHDAMYWYRQDPGQGLRLIYYSQIVNDFQKGDIAEGYSVSREKKESFPLTVTSAQKNPTAFYLCASRGTGNTGELFFGEGSRLTVL.

This clone was detected a few times. This chain links TRBV9 with TRBJ1-2, with 7 nucleotides matching TRBD1. CDR1 and CDR2 (germline): SGDLS, YYNGEE. V shed 0 bases and J 5 bases; nucleotides not matched to a gene: 4. The CDR3 extends over 14 amino acids. The CDR3 protein is CASSVETGKYGYTF. The CDR3 DNA reads TGTGCCAGCAGCGTAGAGACAGGGAAGTATGGCTACACCTTC.

CDR3 DNA: TGCGCCAGCAGCTCACTAGCGGGAGATCACACAGATACGCAGTATTTT. This sequence encodes CASSSLAGDHTDTQYF. The chain links TRBV5-1 to TRBJ2-3; 11 bases align to TRBD2. Losses at the gene ends were 3 bases for V and 2 bases for J; bases not matched to a gene: 5. The germline CDR1 and CDR2 sequences are SGHRS and YFSETQ. The CDR3 sequence is 16 residues long.

V usage is TRBV6-1 and J usage is TRBJ1-3; 8 bases agree with TRBD1. V lost 5 bases, J lost 4 bases, and 4 bases stayed unmatched. The CDR3 extends over 14 amino acids. CDR1 MNHNS and CDR2 SASEGT come from the germline V gene. CDR3 DNA: TGTGCCAGCAGTCGGACAGGGCAGGGAAACACCATATATTTT. Protein sequence: CASSRTGQGNTIYF.

The V gene is TRBV10-1, the J gene TRBJ2-7; 13 nucleotides align to TRBD2. The germline gives CDR1 WNHNN, CDR2 SYGVQD (reference sequence). The junction had 7 bases not matched to a gene; V was cut back by 1 base and J by 7 bases. This CDR3 contains 16 residues. The CDR3 bases are TGCGCCAGCAGTGAGTTTCCGGGACTAGCGGGAATAGAGCAGTACTTC. Amino acid sequence: CASSEFPGLAGIEQYF.

The V and J genes are TRBV7-9 and TRBJ2-1; 12 bases match TRBD2. This CDR3 region has 16 residues. V trimming: 4 bases; J trimming: 8 bases; junction bases outside the gene matches: 9. CDR1 and CDR2 (germline): SEHNR, FQNEAQ (reference sequence). The DNA of the CDR3 is TGTGCCAGCAGCTCCGCTAGCGGGGGGGGAAAGGATGAGCAGTTCTTC. It is translated as CASSSASGGGKDEQFF.

The V gene is TRBV19, the J gene TRBJ2-2, with 8 nucleotides matching TRBD2. V lost 8 bases, J lost 0 bases, and 8 bases stayed unmatched. Germline CDR1 and CDR2: LNHDA and SQIVND (reference sequence). This CDR3 is built from 16 residues. The CDR3 here is CASSRERGSNTGELFF. The CDR3 DNA follows: TGTGCCAGTTCTAGAGAGCGGGGGTCGAACACCGGGGAGCTGTTTTTT.

This clone has just a few counts. A far larger clone is off by one base, so a read error is likely. Different DNA sequences within this sample yield the same CDR3. The chain joins TRBV6-5 to TRBJ1-1; a weak D match, TRBD1 (5 bases). There are 15 residues in the CDR3. Germline-derived CDR1 and CDR2 are MNHEY and SVGAGI. CDR3 residues: CASSYSRTPNTEAFF. CDR3 in DNA: TGTGCCAGCAGTTACTCGCGGACACCGAACACTGAGGCTTTCTTT.

The chain links TRBV5-1 to TRBJ1-1, with a tentative D call TRBD1 (6 bases). The CDR3 spans 12 residues. V lost 0 bases to trimming and J lost 11 bases, with 11 bases between them. From germline, CDR1 is SGHRS and CDR2 YFSETQ. In DNA, the CDR3 is TGCGCCAGCAGCTTGGAACAGGGTGTCGCTTTCTTT. Residues: CASSLEQGVAFF.

This clone was recorded once. The chain uses TRBV4-1 and TRBJ2-7; 12 bases match TRBD2. CDR3 size: 15 residues. CDR1 MGHRA and CDR2 YSYEKL come from the germline V gene. The junction had 7 bases not matched to a gene; V was cut back by 6 bases and J by 4 bases. The CDR3 region is CASRAGLAGVYEQYF. In DNA form, the CDR3 reads TGCGCCAGCAGGGCGGGACTAGCGGGTGTATACGAGCAGTACTTC.

The chain is built from TRBV2 and TRBJ2-5; tentative D call: TRBD1 (7 bases). Deletions cut 4 bases from V and 1 base from J, with 13 bases between. The germline V gene has CDR1 SNHLY and CDR2 FYNNEI. There are 15 residues in the CDR3. Here the CDR3 reads CASSGRGRSQETQYF. In DNA, the CDR3 is TGTGCCAGCAGTGGGAGGGGGCGAAGCCAAGAGACCCAGTACTTC.

This chain connects TRBV6-5 to TRBJ2-6; the D is unclear. Germline CDR1 reads MNHEY; CDR2 reads SVGAGI. V lost 8 bases and J lost 4, with 6 bases in between. CDR3 length: 12 residues. CDR3 loop: CASGRGANVLTF. The CDR3 DNA follows: TGTGCCAGCGGCAGAGGGGCCAACGTCCTGACTTTC.

This chain links TRBV13 with TRBJ2-1; 10 positions agree with TRBD2. With 5 bases clipped from V and 7 bases from J, the junction kept 2 bases outside the gene matches. This CDR3 region has 13 residues. Germline CDR1 PRHDT, CDR2 FYEKMQ (reference sequence). In DNA, the CDR3 is TGTGCCAGCAGCGCACTAGCGGGAAATGAGCAGTTCTTC. As protein: CASSALAGNEQFF.

The rearrangement links TRBV4-2 to TRBJ2-7; 8 bases are shared with TRBD2. V shed 4 bases, J shed 0 bases, and the junction held 5 bases outside the gene matches. Germline-derived CDR1 and CDR2 are LGHNA and YNFKEQ. CDR3 length equals 15 residues. CDR3 nucleotides: TGTGCCAGCAGCCCCTCCAGCGGGAGCTCCTACGAGCAGTACTTC. Translated, it gives CASSPSSGSSYEQYF.

The table lists this clone with a count of one. This sequence joins TRBV7-2 and TRBJ2-5; weak D call: TRBD2 (5 bases). Per the germline V gene, CDR1 is SGHTA and CDR2 is FQGNSA. The CDR3 has 13 amino acids. The V and J ends lost 3 bases and 5 bases respectively, with 10 bases between them. CDR3 sequence: CASSFSSKETQYF. CDR3 nucleotide sequence: TGTGCCAGCAGCTTCTCTAGCAAGGAGACCCAGTACTTC.

With respect to this clone: This sample includes further DNA sequences coding for the same CDR3. The gene calls are TRBV6-6 and TRBJ1-1; 9 positions agree with TRBD1. The CDR3 runs 14 residues. Trimming cost V 5 bases and J 4 bases; bases outside gene matches: 5. The germline CDR1 and CDR2 sequences are MNHNY and SVGAGI (reference sequence). CDR3 in amino acids: CASSPQGAGTEAFF. Here the CDR3 DNA reads TGTGCCAGCAGTCCACAGGGGGCTGGCACTGAAGCTTTCTTT.

The gene calls are TRBV10-3 and TRBJ1-1, with TRBD1 as a possible D gene (5 bases). This CDR3 region has 14 residues. With 6 bases removed from V and 1 base from J, the gap between germline ends came to 12 bases. From germline, CDR1 is ENHRY and CDR2 SYGVKD. The CDR3 DNA is TGTGCCATCAGCAAGACAGAGCAGAACACTGAAGCTTTCTTT. Protein: CAISKTEQNTEAFF.

J is TRBJ2-3 and V is TRBV28, with a tentative D call TRBD2 (6 bases). Trimming left V 6 bases short and J 1 base short, with 8 bases between. Germline CDR1 is MDHEN and CDR2 is SYDVKM. The length of the CDR3 is 13 residues. The DNA of the CDR3 is TGTGCCAGCAGGGGCGGGGGCACAGATACGCAGTATTTT. The encoded protein is CASRGGGTDTQYF. The full variable domain, with the rest looked up from reference TRBV28 and TRBJ2-3, is DVKVTQSSRYLVKRTGEKVFLECVQDMDHENMFWYRQDPGLGLRLIYFSYDVKMKEKGDIPEGYSVSREKKERFSLILESASTNQTSMYLCASRGGGTDTQYFGPGTRLTVL.

In DNA, the CDR3 is TGTGCCAGCAGTACCGGGACTTACCACACCGGGGAGCTGTTTTTT. Translation gives CASSTGTYHTGELFF. V usage is TRBV27 and J usage is TRBJ2-2, with D maybe TRBD2 (6 bases). The V gene lost 5 bases and the J gene lost 3 bases, with 13 bases spanning the gap. Germline CDR1 MNHEY, CDR2 SMNVEV (reference sequence). The CDR3 extends over 15 amino acids.

This chain uses TRBV6-4 with TRBJ2-7; 12 bases map to TRBD2. Trimming removed 0 bases from V and 0 bases from J; junction bases left unmatched: 3. Germline lookup yields CDR1 MRHNA and CDR2 SNTAGT. This CDR3 has 17 residues. CDR3 protein: CASSDSGLAGTSYEQYF. CDR3 in DNA: TGTGCCAGCAGTGACTCCGGACTAGCGGGGACCTCCTACGAGCAGTACTTC.

The chain is built from TRBV28 and TRBJ2-7; TRBD2 matches 7 bases. V was pared by 7 bases and J by 4 bases, with 7 bases of the junction left unmatched. The germline CDR1 and CDR2 sequences are MDHEN and SYDVKM. The length of the CDR3 is 13 residues. The CDR3 region has the DNA TGTGCCAGCATGGGCGGCGGGGGATACGAGCAGTACTTC. This encodes CASMGGGGYEQYF.

This chain links TRBV28 with TRBJ1-5; TRBD1 matches 7 bases. The trim removed 2 bases at V and 2 bases at J, leaving 6 bases unmatched. The CDR3 covers 16 residues. Per germline, CDR1 MDHEN and CDR2 SYDVKM. CDR3 nucleotide sequence: TGTGCCAGCAGTTTACCCCGACAGGGAGGCAATCAGCCCCAGCATTTT. Translation gives CASSLPRQGGNQPQHF.

This clone was observed a single time. The genes are TRBV19 and TRBJ2-2; a weak D match, TRBD2 (6 bases). V lost 5 bases, J lost 10 bases, and 17 bases lay in between. CDR1 and CDR2 from the germline V gene are LNHDA and SQIVND (reference sequence). This CDR3 is 14 amino acids long. Written as DNA, the CDR3 is TGTGCCAGTAGTCCGGGGGTCGGTCGGGCGGAGCTGTTTTTT. Its translation is CASSPGVGRAELFF. The complete variable domain, with remaining parts taken from reference TRBV19 and TRBJ2-2, reads DGGITQSPKYLFRKEGQNVTLSCEQNLNHDAMYWYRQDPGQGLRLIYYSQIVNDFQKGDIAEGYSVSREKKESFPLTVTSAQKNPTAFYLCASSPGVGRAELFFGEGSRLTVL.

The chain carries TRBV7-8 and TRBJ2-3; TRBD2 matches 14 bases. The V and J ends lost 6 bases and 4 bases, in that order; junction bases with no gene match: 9. CDR3 length: 17 amino acids. Germline V CDR1 and CDR2: SGHVS, FQNEAQ. The CDR3 reads CASRARLAGGPADTQYF. The DNA of the CDR3 is TGTGCCAGCAGGGCAAGACTAGCGGGGGGGCCGGCAGATACGCAGTATTTT. Combining the CDR3 with reference TRBV7-8 and TRBJ2-3 gives the whole variable domain GAGVSQSPRYKVAKRGQDVALRCDPISGHVSLFWYQQALGQGPEFLTYFQNEAQLDKSGLPSDRFFAERPEGSVSTLKIQRTQQEDSAVYLCASRARLAGGPADTQYFGPGTRLTVL.

The J gene is TRBJ2-5, the V gene TRBV5-5; possibly TRBD1 for D (5 bases). V shed 0 bases and J shed 5 bases, with 14 bases lying between them. Looked up from germline, CDR1 is SGHKS and CDR2 is YYEKEE (reference sequence). CDR3 length equals 15 residues. The CDR3 sequence is CASSLVQGGVETQYF. CDR3 nucleotides: TGTGCCAGCAGCTTGGTGCAGGGTGGAGTGGAGACCCAGTACTTC.

The V call is TRBV6-5, the J call TRBJ2-7; no reliable D call. This CDR3 has 13 residues. Germline V gene data show CDR1 as MNHEY and CDR2 as SVGAGI. With 5 bases removed from V and 2 bases from J, the gap between germline ends came to 10 bases. CDR3 sequence (DNA): TGTGCCAGCAGTATAGTTGGAGCCTACGAGCAGTACTTC. Translating gives CASSIVGAYEQYF.

This sequence joins TRBV30 and TRBJ2-3; tentative D call: TRBD1 (5 bases). Germline V gene lookup returns CDR1 GTSNPN and CDR2 SVGIG (reference sequence). This CDR3 comprises 14 residues. V lost 2 bases to trimming and J lost 4 bases, with 13 bases between them. This chain's CDR3 is CAWSSGRAADTQYF. The DNA of the CDR3 is TGTGCCTGGAGTTCAGGCAGGGCAGCAGATACGCAGTATTTT.

This clone is a singleton in its sample. V and J are TRBV2 and TRBJ2-1; TRBD1 is a possible D gene (6 bases). CDR1 SNHLY and CDR2 FYNNEI come from the germline V gene. The V end was cut by 6 bases, the J end by 5 bases, with 17 bases between. The CDR3 consists of 15 residues. CDR3 sequence: CASRATGTPHNEQFF. DNA for the CDR3: TGTGCCAGCAGAGCGACCGGGACACCACACAATGAGCAGTTCTTC.